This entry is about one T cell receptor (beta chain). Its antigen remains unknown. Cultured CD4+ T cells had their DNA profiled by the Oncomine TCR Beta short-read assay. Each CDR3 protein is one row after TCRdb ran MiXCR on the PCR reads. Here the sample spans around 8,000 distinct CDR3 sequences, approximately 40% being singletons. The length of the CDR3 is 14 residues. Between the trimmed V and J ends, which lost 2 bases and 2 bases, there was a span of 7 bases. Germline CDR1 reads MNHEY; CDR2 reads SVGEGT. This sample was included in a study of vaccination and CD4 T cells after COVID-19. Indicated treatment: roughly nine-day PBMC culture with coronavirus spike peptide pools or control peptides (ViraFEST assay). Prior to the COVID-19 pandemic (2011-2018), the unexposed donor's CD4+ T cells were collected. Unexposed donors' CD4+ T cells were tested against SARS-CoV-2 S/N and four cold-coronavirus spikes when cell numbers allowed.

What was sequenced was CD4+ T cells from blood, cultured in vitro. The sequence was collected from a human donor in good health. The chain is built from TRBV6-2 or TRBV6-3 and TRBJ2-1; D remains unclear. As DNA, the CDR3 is TGTGCCAGCAGTTACGGCCTTACCTACAATGAGCAGTTCTTC. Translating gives CASSYGLTYNEQFF.